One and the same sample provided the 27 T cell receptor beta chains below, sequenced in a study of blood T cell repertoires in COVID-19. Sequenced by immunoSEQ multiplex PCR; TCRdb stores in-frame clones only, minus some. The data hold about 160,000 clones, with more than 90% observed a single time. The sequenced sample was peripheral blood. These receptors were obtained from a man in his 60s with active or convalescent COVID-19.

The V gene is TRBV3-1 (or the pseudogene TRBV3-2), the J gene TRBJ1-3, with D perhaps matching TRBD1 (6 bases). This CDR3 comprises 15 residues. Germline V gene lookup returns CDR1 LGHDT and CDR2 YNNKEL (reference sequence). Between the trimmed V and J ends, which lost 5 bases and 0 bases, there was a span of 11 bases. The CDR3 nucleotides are TGTGCCAGCAGCTCCCGACAGGCCTCTGGAAACACCATATATTTT. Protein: CASSSRQASGNTIYF.

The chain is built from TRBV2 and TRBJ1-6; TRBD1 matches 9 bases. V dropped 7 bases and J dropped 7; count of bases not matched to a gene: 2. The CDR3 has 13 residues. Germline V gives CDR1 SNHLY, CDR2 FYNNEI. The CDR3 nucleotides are TGTGCCAGCAAGGGGACAGGGAATTCACCCCTCCACTTT. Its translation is CASKGTGNSPLHF. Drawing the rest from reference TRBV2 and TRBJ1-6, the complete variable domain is EPEVTQTPSHQVTQMGQEVILRCVPISNHLYFYWYRQILGQKVEFLVSFYNNEISEKSEIFDDQFSVERPDGSNFTLKIRSTKLEDSAMYFCASKGTGNSPLHFGNGTRLTVT.

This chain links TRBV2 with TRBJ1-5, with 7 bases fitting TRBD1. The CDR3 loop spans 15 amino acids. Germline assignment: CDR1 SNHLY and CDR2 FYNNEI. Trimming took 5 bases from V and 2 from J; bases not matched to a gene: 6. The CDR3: CASSQGGWGNQPQHF. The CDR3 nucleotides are TGTGCCAGCAGTCAGGGGGGATGGGGCAATCAGCCCCAGCATTTT.

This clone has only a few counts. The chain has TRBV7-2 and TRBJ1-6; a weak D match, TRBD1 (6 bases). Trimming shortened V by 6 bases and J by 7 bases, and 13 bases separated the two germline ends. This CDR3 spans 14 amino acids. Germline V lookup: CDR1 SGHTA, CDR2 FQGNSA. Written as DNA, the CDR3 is TGTGCCAGCAGACCGGGACACACAAATTCACCCCTCCACTTT. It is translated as CASRPGHTNSPLHF.

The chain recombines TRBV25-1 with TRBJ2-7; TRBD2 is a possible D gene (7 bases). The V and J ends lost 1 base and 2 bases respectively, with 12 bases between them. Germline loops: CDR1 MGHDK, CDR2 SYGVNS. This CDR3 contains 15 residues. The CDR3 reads CASSELVGGPYEQYF. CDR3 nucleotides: TGTGCCAGCAGTGAATTGGTCGGGGGGCCCTACGAGCAGTACTTC.

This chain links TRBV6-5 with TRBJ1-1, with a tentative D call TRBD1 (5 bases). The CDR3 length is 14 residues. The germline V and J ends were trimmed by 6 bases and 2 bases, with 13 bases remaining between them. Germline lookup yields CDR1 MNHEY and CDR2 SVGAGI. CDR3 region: CASSVQVFNTEAFF. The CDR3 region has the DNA TGTGCCAGCAGCGTACAGGTTTTCAACACTGAAGCTTTCTTT.

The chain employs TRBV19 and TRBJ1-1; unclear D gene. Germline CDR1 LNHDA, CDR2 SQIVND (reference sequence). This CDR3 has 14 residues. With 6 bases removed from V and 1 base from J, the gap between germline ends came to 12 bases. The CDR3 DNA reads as TGTGCCAGTAGGACCCAGGTAGAGAACACTGAAGCTTTCTTT. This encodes CASRTQVENTEAFF.

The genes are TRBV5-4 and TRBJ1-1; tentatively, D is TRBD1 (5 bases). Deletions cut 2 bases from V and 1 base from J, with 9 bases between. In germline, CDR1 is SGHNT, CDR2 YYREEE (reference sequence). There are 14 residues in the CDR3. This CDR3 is CASSLDRANTEAFF. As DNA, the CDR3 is TGTGCCAGCAGCTTAGACAGAGCGAACACTGAAGCTTTCTTT.

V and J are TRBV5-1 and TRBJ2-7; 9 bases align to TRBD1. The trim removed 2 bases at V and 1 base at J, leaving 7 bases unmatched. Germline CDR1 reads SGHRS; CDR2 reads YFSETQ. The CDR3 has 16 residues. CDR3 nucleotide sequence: TGCGCCAGCAGCTTTGGAGGGGGGACAGGGTCCTACGAGCAGTACTTC. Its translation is CASSFGGGTGSYEQYF.

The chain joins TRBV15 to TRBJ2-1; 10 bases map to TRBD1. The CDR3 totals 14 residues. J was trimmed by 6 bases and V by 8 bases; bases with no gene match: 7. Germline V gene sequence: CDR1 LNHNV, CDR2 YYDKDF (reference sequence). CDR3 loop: CATRRQGAVNEQFF. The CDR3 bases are TGTGCCACCCGGAGACAGGGGGCGGTCAATGAGCAGTTCTTC.

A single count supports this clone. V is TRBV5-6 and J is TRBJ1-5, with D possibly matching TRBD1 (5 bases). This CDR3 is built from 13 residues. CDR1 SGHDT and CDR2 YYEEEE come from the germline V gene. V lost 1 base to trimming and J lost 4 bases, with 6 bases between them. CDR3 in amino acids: CASSLYRNQPQHF. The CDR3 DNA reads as TGTGCCAGCAGCTTGTACAGGAATCAGCCCCAGCATTTT.

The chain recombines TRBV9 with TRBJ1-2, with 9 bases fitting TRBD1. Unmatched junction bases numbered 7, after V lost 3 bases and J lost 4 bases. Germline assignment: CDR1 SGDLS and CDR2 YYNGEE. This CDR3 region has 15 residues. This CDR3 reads CASSARGDRAYGYTF. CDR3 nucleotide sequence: TGTGCCAGCAGCGCACGTGGGGACAGGGCCTATGGCTACACCTTC.

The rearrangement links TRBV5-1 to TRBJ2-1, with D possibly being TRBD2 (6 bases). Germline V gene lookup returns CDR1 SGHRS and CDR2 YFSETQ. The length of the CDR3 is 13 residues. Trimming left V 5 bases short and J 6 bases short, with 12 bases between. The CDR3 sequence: CASSFGGFNEQFF. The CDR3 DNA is TGCGCCAGCAGTTTCGGGGGTTTCAATGAGCAGTTCTTC.

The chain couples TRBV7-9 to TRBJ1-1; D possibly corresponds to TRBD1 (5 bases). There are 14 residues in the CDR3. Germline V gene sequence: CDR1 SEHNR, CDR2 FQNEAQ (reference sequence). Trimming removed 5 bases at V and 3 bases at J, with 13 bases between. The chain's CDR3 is CASSLWGGDTEAFF. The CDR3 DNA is TGTGCCAGCAGCCTTTGGGGGGGTGACACTGAAGCTTTCTTT.

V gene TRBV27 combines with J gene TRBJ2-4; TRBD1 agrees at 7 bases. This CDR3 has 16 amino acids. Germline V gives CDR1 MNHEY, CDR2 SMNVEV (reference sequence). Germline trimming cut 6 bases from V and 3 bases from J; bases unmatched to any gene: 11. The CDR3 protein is CASSPESGGVKNIQYF. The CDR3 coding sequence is TGTGCCAGCAGCCCTGAGTCAGGGGGAGTCAAAAACATTCAGTACTTC.

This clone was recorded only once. CDR3 sequence (DNA): TGTGCCAGCAGCGGAGCTAGCGGCCATCCCTACGAGCAGTACTTC. This gives the protein CASSGASGHPYEQYF. The chain combines TRBV7-2 with TRBJ2-7, with 7 bases fitting TRBD2. CDR3 length equals 15 residues. J lost 2 bases, V lost 5 bases, and 9 bases had no gene match. Germline lookup yields CDR1 SGHTA and CDR2 FQGNSA.

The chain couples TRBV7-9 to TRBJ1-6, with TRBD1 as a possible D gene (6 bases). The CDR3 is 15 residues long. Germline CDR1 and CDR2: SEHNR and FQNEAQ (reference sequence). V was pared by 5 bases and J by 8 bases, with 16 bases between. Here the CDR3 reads CASSPIGGGDSPLHF. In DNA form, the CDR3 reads TGTGCCAGCAGCCCGATCGGTGGGGGCGATTCACCCCTCCACTTT.

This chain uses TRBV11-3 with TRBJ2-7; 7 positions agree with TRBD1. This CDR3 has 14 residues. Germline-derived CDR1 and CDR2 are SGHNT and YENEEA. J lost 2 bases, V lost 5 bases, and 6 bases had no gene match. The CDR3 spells CASSPWDRTYEQYF. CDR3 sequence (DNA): TGTGCCAGCAGCCCCTGGGACAGAACCTACGAGCAGTACTTC.

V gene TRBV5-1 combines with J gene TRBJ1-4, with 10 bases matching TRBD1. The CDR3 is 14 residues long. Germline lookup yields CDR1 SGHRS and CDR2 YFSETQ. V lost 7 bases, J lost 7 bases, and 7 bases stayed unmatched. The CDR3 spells CASCPGTGVEKLFF. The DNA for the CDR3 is TGCGCCAGCTGCCCCGGGACAGGGGTTGAAAAACTGTTTTTT.

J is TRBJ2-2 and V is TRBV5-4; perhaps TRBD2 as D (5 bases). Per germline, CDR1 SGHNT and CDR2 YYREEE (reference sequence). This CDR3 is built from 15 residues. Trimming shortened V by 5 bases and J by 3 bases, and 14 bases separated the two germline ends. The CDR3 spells CASRPGIKDTGELFF. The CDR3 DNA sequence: TGTGCCAGCAGGCCCGGGATTAAAGACACCGGGGAGCTGTTTTTT.

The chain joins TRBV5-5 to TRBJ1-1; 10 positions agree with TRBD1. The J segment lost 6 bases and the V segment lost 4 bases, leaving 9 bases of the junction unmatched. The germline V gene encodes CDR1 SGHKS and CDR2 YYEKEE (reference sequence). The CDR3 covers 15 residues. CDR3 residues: CASSPGTGAGAEAFF. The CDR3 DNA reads TGTGCCAGCAGCCCCGGGACAGGGGCTGGGGCTGAAGCTTTCTTT.

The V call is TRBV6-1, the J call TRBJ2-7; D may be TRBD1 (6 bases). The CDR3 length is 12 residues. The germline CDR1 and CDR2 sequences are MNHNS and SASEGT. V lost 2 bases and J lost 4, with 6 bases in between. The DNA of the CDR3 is TGTGCCAGCAGTGAACAGGGGTACGAGCAGTACTTC. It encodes CASSEQGYEQYF.

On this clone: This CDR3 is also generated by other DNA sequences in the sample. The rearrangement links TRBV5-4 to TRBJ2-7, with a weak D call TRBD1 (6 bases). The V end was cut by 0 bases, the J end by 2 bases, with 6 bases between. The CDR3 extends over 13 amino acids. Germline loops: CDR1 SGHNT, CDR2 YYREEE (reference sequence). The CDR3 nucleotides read TGTGCCAGCAGCTTGGACAGGGCCTACGAGCAGTACTTC. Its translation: CASSLDRAYEQYF.

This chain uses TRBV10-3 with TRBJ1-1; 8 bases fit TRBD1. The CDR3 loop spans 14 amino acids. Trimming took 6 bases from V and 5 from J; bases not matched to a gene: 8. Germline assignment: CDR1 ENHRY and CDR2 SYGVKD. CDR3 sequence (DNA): TGTGCCATCAGCGGACAGGGTCATCAGACTGAAGCTTTCTTT. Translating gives CAISGQGHQTEAFF.

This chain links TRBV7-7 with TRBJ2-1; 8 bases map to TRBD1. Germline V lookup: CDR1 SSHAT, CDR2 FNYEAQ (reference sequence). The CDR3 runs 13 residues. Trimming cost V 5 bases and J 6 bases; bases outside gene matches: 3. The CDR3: CASSRTGTNEQFF. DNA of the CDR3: TGTGCCAGCAGCCGGACAGGGACCAATGAGCAGTTCTTC. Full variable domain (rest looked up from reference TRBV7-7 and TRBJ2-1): GAGVSQSPRYKVTKRGQDVTLRCDPISSHATLYWYQQALGQGPEFLTYFNYEAQPDKSGLPSDRFSAERPEGSISTLTIQRTEQRDSAMYRCASSRTGTNEQFFGPGTRLTVL.

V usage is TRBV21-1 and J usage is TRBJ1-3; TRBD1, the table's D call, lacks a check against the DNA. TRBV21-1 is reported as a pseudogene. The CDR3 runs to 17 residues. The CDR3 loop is CASSKEKDRARGNTIYF. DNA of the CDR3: TGTGCCAGCAGCAAGGAAAAGGACAGGGCTCGTGGAAACACCATATATTTT.

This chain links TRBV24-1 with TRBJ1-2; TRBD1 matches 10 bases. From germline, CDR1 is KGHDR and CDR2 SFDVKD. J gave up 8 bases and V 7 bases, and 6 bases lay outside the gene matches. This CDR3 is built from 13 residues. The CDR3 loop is CATSAGTGEGYTF. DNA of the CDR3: TGTGCCACCAGCGCCGGGACAGGGGAGGGCTACACCTTC.